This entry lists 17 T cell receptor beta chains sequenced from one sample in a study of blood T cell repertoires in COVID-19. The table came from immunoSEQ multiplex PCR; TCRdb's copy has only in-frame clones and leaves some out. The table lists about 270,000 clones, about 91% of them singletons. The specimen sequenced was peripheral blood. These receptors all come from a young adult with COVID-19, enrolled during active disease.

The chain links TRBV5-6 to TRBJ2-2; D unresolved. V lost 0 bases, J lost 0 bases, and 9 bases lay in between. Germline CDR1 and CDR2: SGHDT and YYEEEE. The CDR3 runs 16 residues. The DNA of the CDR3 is TGTGCCAGCAGCTTGGGGTCGGTTGCGAACACCGGGGAGCTGTTTTTT. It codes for CASSLGSVANTGELFF.

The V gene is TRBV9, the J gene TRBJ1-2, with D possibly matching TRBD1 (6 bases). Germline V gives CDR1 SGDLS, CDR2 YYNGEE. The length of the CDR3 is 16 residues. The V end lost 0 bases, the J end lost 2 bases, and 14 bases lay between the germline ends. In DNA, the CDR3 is TGTGCCAGCAGCGTAGGGTCAGGGGACCCCAACTATGGCTACACCTTC. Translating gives CASSVGSGDPNYGYTF.

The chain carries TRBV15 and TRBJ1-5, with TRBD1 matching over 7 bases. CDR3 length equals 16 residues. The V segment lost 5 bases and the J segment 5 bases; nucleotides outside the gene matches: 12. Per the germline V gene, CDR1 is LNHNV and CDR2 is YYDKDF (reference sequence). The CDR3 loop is CATSGILQGTHQPQHF. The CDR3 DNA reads TGTGCCACCAGCGGAATACTACAGGGGACCCATCAGCCCCAGCATTTT. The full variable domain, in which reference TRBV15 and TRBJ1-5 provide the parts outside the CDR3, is DAMVIQNPRYQVTQFGKPVTLSCSQTLNHNVMYWYQQKSSQAPKLLFHYYDKDFNNEADTPDNFQSRRPNTSFCFLDIRSPGLGDTAMYLCATSGILQGTHQPQHFGDGTRLSIL.

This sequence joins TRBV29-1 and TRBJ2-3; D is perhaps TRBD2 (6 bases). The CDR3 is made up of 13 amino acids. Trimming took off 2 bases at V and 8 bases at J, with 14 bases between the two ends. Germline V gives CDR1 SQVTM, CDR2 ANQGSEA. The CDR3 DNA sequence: TGCAGCGTTGAAAGCGGAGGGGAGAGTACGCAGTATTTT. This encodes CSVESGGESTQYF.

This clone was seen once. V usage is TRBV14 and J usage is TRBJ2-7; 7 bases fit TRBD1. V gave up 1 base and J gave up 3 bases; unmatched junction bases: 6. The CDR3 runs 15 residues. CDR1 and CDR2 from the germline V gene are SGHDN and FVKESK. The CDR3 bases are TGTGCCAGCAGCCAAGCCGGGACAGTTGGCTACGAGCAGTACTTC. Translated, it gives CASSQAGTVGYEQYF. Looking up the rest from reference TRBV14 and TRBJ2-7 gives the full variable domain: EAGVTQFPSHSVIEKGQTVTLRCDPISGHDNLYWYRRVMGKEIKFLLHFVKESKQDESGMPNNRFLAERTGGTYSTLKVQPAELEDSGVYFCASSQAGTVGYEQYFGPGTRLTVT.

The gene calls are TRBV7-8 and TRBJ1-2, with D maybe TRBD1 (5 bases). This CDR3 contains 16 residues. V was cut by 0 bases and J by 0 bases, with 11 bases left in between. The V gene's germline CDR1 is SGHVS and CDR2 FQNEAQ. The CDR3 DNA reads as TGTGCCAGCAGCTTAGCGGATCGGGGGGCTAACTATGGCTACACCTTC. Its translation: CASSLADRGANYGYTF.

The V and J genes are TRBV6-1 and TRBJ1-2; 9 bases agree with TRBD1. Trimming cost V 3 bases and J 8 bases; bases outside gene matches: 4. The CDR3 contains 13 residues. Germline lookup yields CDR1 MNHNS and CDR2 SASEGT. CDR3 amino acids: CASSDQTGGGYTF. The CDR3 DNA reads TGTGCCAGCAGTGATCAGACAGGGGGAGGCTACACCTTC.

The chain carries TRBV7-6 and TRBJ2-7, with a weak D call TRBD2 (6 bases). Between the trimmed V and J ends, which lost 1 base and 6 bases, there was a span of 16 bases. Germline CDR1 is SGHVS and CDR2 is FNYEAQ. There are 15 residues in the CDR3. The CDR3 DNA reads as TGTGCCAGCAGCTTAGAACCGGGAGTTTTTCGCGAGCAGTACTTC. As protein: CASSLEPGVFREQYF.

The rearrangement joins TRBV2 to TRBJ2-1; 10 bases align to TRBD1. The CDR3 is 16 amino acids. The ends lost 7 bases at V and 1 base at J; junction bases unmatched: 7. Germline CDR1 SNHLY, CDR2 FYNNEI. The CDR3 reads CASILDRGLSYNEQFF. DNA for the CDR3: TGTGCCAGCATTCTGGACAGGGGGTTATCCTACAATGAGCAGTTCTTC.

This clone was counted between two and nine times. In DNA, the CDR3 is TGTGCCAGCAGCAGGGACAGGGGACCTGGAAACACCATATATTTT. It codes for CASSRDRGPGNTIYF. The V gene is TRBV5-5, the J gene TRBJ1-3; 10 bases line up with TRBD1. V lost 4 bases and J lost 2; bases outside the gene matches: 3. In germline, CDR1 is SGHKS, CDR2 YYEKEE (reference sequence). The CDR3 extends over 15 amino acids.

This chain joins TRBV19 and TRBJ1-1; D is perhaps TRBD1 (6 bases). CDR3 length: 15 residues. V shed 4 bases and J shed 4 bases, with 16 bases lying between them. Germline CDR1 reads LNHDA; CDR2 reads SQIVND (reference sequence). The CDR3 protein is CASSTAHRAGTEAFF. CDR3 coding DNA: TGTGCCAGTAGTACAGCACACAGGGCAGGCACTGAAGCTTTCTTT.

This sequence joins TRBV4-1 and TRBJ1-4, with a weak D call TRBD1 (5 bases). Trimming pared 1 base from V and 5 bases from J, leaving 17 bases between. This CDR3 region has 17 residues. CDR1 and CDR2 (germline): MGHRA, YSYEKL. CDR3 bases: TGCGCCAGCAGCCAAGCGTACAGAGGTTCAGGGAATGAAAAACTGTTTTTT. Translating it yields CASSQAYRGSGNEKLFF.

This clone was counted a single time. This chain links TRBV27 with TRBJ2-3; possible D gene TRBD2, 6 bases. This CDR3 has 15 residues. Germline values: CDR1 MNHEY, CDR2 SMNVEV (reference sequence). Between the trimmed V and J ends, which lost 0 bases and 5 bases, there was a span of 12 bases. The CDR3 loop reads CASSLSGGDGDTQYF. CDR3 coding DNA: TGTGCCAGCAGTTTATCTGGCGGGGATGGAGATACGCAGTATTTT.

The DNA of the CDR3 is TGTGCCAGCAGTCGACTAGCGGGGGACCCTACGCAGTATTTT. It encodes CASSRLAGDPTQYF. The rearrangement uses TRBV7-2 and TRBJ2-3; 12 nucleotides agree with TRBD2. The CDR3 loop spans 14 amino acids. The germline gives CDR1 SGHTA, CDR2 FQGNSA. With V trimmed by 6 bases and J by 8 bases, 6 bases remained unmatched.

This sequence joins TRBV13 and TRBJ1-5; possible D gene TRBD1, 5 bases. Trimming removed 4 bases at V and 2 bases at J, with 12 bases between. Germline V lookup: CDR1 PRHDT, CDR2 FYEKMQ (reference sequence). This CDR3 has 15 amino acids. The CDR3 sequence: CASSSGDEGNQPQHF. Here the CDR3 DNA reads TGTGCCAGCAGCTCGGGGGACGAAGGCAATCAGCCCCAGCATTTT.

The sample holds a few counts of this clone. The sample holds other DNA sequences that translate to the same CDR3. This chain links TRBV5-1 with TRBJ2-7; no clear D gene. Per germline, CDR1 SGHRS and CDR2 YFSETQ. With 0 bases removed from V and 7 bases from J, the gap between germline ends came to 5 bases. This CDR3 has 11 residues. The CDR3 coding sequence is TGCGCCAGCAGCTTGGCAGAAGAGCAGTACTTC. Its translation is CASSLAEEQYF.

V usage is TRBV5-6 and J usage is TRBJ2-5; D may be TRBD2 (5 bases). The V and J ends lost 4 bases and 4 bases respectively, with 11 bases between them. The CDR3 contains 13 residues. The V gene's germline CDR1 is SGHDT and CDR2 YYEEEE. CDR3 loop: CASSQGLPETQYF. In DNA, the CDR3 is TGTGCCAGCAGCCAAGGACTCCCAGAGACCCAGTACTTC.